This T cell receptor beta chain was found in a study of blood T cell repertoires in COVID-19 (dated by TCRdb to 2019 to 2021). For context, the study as a whole: Samples covering the acute and convalescent phases of COVID-19 were provided by collaborators in the United States, Italy and Spain. The samples were drawn from the first 160 participants of the ongoing ImmuneRACE study and from roughly 1,300 subjects provided by 6 global collaborators. Deeply sampled blood TCRbeta repertoires from subjects exposed to, actively infected with, or recovered from COVID-19 were included in the dataset. The repertoires were released in a freely available public database intended as a resource for research on the immune response to SARS-CoV-2. The material from the prospective study consisted of cDNA or gDNA derived from T cells, B-cell-depleted T cells, or PBMCs. Sample metadata almost always included a de-identified subject ID, COVID-19 status, age in years and sex. Where HLA class I and class II types were available, the types were taken from metadata supplied by the sample provider, not from assay-based typing. The paper as a whole reports these results and caveats: The quantity of clinical and demographic metadata differed by source and by participant and was supplied without curation.

In the prospective study, participants were roughly 18 to 95 years old, resided in under 30 geographic areas of the United States, and were enrolled through a virtual design. In the prospective study, cohorts were assigned on the basis of participant-reported clinical history obtained from a screening survey and a study questionnaire. Exposed participants had been in contact, within 2 weeks of entering the study, with a person who had a PCR-confirmed or clinician-diagnosed case of COVID-19. In the prospective study, mobile phlebotomists collected whole blood, serum and a nasopharyngeal or oropharyngeal swab from each participant. Prospective study participants could optionally give additional blood draws and questionnaires over an approximately two-month period. Blood samples from the prospective study were shipped frozen or at room temperature prior to DNA extraction. In the case of this clone: Its antigen specificity is not known. No per-base quality is available; no much larger clone lies one base away.

TCRbeta CDR3 regions were amplified from genomic DNA by means of the immunoSEQ Assay, a bias-controlled multiplex PCR. The authors' analysis ran thus. Nucleated cell counts per sample were estimated from amplification of reference gene primers within the assay. To quantify the absolute abundance of each unique TCRbeta CDR3 rearrangement, sequence reads were collapsed and filtered. For each sample, productive Simpson clonality was calculated by taking the square root of Simpson's diversity index across productive rearrangements. TCRdb took over this immuneACCESS table, retaining in-frame rearrangements with V and J assigned. Such tables are incomplete; in checked studies, under half of the missing clones stem from an unresolved V gene, and the remainder is unexplained. D and trimming come from the DNA, and the V and J calls and clone size come from that table. This sample gives about 210,000 clones in total; 84% of them show up just once. The ten biggest clones cover less than 3.5% of the sample.

The receptor was isolated from a woman aged 25 to 39 who had been exposed to COVID-19. The sequencing sample was made of PBMCs or T cells enriched from blood (not recorded which).

The CDR3 is CAISESGGNYGYTF. The sequenced DNA: TGTGCCATCAGTGAGTCGGGGGGTAACTATGGCTACACCTTC. The chain joins TRBV10-3 to TRBJ1-2; the D gene is perhaps TRBD1, on 5 matching bases. In the germline V gene, CDR1 corresponds to ENHRY and CDR2 to SYGVKD. From the cysteine through the phenylalanine, the CDR3 covers 14 amino acids. Only the CDR3 portion is preserved as DNA: 42 bases, with reading frame beginning at the first base. V was cut back by 0 bases and J by 1 base, leaving a gap of 6 bases between them.